These 24 T cell receptor beta chains were all obtained from the same sample, sequenced in a study of blood T cell repertoires in COVID-19. Profiled with immunoSEQ multiplex PCR; TCRdb holds only in-frame clones, not every one. The profile shows roughly 190,000 clones, roughly 80% of them singletons. Sequenced input: peripheral blood. The receptors stem from a woman aged 45-59 years with acute or convalescent COVID-19.

The chain recombines TRBV19 with TRBJ1-5; 9 bases line up with TRBD1. After removal of 6 bases from V and 7 bases from J, the junction contained 7 bases not matched to a gene. Germline V gene lookup returns CDR1 LNHDA and CDR2 SQIVND (reference sequence). This CDR3 contains 14 residues. CDR3: CASRTQGAGQPQHF. DNA of the CDR3: TGTGCCAGTAGGACACAGGGGGCAGGACAGCCCCAGCATTTT.

This clone was picked up one time. The chain uses TRBV3-1 (or the pseudogene TRBV3-2) and TRBJ1-1, with 7 positions matching TRBD1. CDR1 and CDR2 from the germline V gene are LGHDT and YNNKEL (reference sequence). V lost 4 bases to trimming and J lost 4 bases; unmatched junction nucleotides: 15. The length of the CDR3 is 17 residues. CDR3 amino acids: CASSPRGGAWRATEAFF. The CDR3 nucleotides are TGTGCCAGCAGCCCCCGAGGGGGCGCCTGGCGGGCCACTGAAGCTTTCTTT.

DNA of the CDR3: TGTGCCAGCAGTGGTGGTGGAGTAAATAGCAATCAGCCCCAGCATTTT. Its protein product is CASSGGGVNSNQPQHF. This rearrangement joins TRBV6-1 to TRBJ1-5; the D is unclear. This CDR3 region has 16 residues. CDR1 is MNHNS, CDR2 SASEGT, per germline. Trimming took 4 bases from V and 0 from J, leaving 13 bases between them.

The rearrangement joins TRBV4-3 to TRBJ2-5; 7 bases agree with TRBD1. CDR1 and CDR2 from the germline V gene are LGHNA and YSLEER. Losses at the gene ends were 4 bases for V and 5 bases for J; bases not matched to a gene: 7. The CDR3 totals 14 residues. CDR3 loop: CASSRQGMEETQYF. CDR3 nucleotide sequence: TGCGCCAGCAGCCGACAGGGAATGGAGGAGACCCAGTACTTC.

This chain joins TRBV19 and TRBJ2-1; unclear D gene. V gave up 5 bases and J gave up 10 bases, with 12 bases separating them. The CDR3 is 12 amino acids. The germline gives CDR1 LNHDA, CDR2 SQIVND (reference sequence). CDR3 sequence reads: CASSALFTEQFF. As DNA, the CDR3 is TGTGCCAGTAGTGCCCTTTTTACAGAGCAGTTCTTC.

The chain has TRBV18 and TRBJ2-3, with D unclear. Trimming cost V 2 bases and J 7 bases, with 16 bases left between them. CDR3 length: 15 amino acids. CDR1 is KGHSH and CDR2 is LQKENI in the germline V gene. CDR3 sequence (DNA): TGTGCCAGCTCACCAGGGCTGGAAGCAGGAAATACGCAGTATTTT. It is translated as CASSPGLEAGNTQYF.

The rearrangement links TRBV19 to TRBJ2-2; 9 bases are a match to TRBD2. This CDR3 is built from 16 residues. Germline V lookup: CDR1 LNHDA, CDR2 SQIVND (reference sequence). J lost 2 bases, V lost 2 bases, and 3 bases had no gene match. CDR3 protein: CASSILTSGNTGELFF. The CDR3 DNA is TGTGCCAGTAGTATACTGACTAGCGGAAACACCGGGGAGCTGTTTTTT.

This chain links TRBV28 with TRBJ1-6; perhaps TRBD1 as D (6 bases). The CDR3 runs 15 residues. V was trimmed by 5 bases and J by 7 bases, leaving 15 bases between them. Per germline, CDR1 MDHEN and CDR2 SYDVKM. The CDR3 spells CASSPSRTVNSPLHF. CDR3 nucleotides: TGTGCCAGCAGTCCCTCCCGGACAGTCAATTCACCCCTCCACTTT. The whole variable domain, remainder taken from reference TRBV28 and TRBJ1-6, is DVKVTQSSRYLVKRTGEKVFLECVQDMDHENMFWYRQDPGLGLRLIYFSYDVKMKEKGDIPEGYSVSREKKERFSLILESASTNQTSMYLCASSPSRTVNSPLHFGNGTRLTVT.

The V gene is TRBV7-2, the J gene TRBJ2-7; a possible D gene is TRBD2 (5 bases). The CDR3 is made up of 13 amino acids. Trimming took 4 bases from V and 2 from J, leaving 9 bases between them. Germline values: CDR1 SGHTA, CDR2 FQGNSA. The CDR3 DNA is TGTGCCAGCAGCTATTACGGGACCTACGAGCAGTACTTC. Translation: CASSYYGTYEQYF. The full variable domain, in which reference TRBV7-2 and TRBJ2-7 provide the parts outside the CDR3, is GAGVSQSPSNKVTEKGKDVELRCDPISGHTALYWYRQSLGQGLEFLIYFQGNSAPDKSGLPSDRFSAERTGGSVSTLTIQRTQQEDSAVYLCASSYYGTYEQYFGPGTRLTVT.

The genes are TRBV7-2 and TRBJ1-6; D call uncertain. V lost 5 bases and J 10 bases, leaving 21 bases between the germline ends. The CDR3 covers 16 residues. CDR1 is SGHTA, CDR2 FQGNSA, per germline. The CDR3 nucleotides read TGTGCCAGCAGCCCCCGGTTTGTGACTGCTGGGTCACCCCTCCACTTT. Encoded protein: CASSPRFVTAGSPLHF.

The CDR3, as DNA: TGTGCCAGCAGTGACGTAGCGACTAATTCCTACAATGAGCAGTTCTTC. Protein: CASSDVATNSYNEQFF. V usage is TRBV6-4 and J usage is TRBJ2-1; TRBD2 might be the D (5 bases). This CDR3 is built from 16 residues. CDR1 and CDR2 (germline): MRHNA, SNTAGT. Trimming left V 2 bases short and J 1 base short, with 12 bases between.

The chain joins TRBV18 to TRBJ1-1; 7 bases map to TRBD1. The CDR3 is 14 residues long. Trimming at V came to 3 bases and at J to 3 bases, leaving 4 bases not matched to a gene. Germline V lookup: CDR1 KGHSH, CDR2 LQKENI. The CDR3 region is CASSPDRMDTEAFF. In DNA form, the CDR3 reads TGTGCCAGCTCACCGGACAGGATGGACACTGAAGCTTTCTTT.

This chain connects TRBV11-2 to TRBJ2-7; 7 positions match TRBD2. The J segment lost 5 bases and the V segment lost 6 bases, leaving 16 bases of the junction unmatched. The CDR3 runs 16 residues. Germline V gene sequence: CDR1 SGHAT, CDR2 FQNNGV. This CDR3 is CASSSGRLALSHEQYF. The CDR3, as DNA: TGTGCCAGCAGTTCGGGGAGACTAGCCCTATCCCACGAGCAGTACTTC.

CDR3 DNA sequence: TGTGCCAGCAGTTACTCTGGCGGGACGGGCAATGAGCAGTTCTTC. As protein: CASSYSGGTGNEQFF. The J gene is TRBJ2-1, the V gene TRBV6-6; D perhaps matches TRBD2 (6 bases). This CDR3 region has 15 residues. V was trimmed by 0 bases and J by 6 bases, leaving 12 bases between them. Germline values: CDR1 MNHNY, CDR2 SVGAGI (reference sequence).

The chain is built from TRBV19 and TRBJ1-5; D is undetermined. CDR3 size: 15 residues. Germline V lookup: CDR1 LNHDA, CDR2 SQIVND (reference sequence). Trimming cost V 5 bases and J 9 bases, with 20 bases left between them. CDR3 sequence reads: CASSSLDGVMGPQHF. The CDR3 region has the DNA TGTGCCAGTAGTTCCTTGGACGGGGTAATGGGGCCCCAGCATTTT.

V is TRBV4-1 and J is TRBJ2-7, with D possibly TRBD1 on 5 matching bases. CDR3 size: 15 residues. V lost 1 base, J lost 1 base, and 11 bases lay in between. Germline values: CDR1 MGHRA, CDR2 YSYEKL. This CDR3 reads CASSQAPQESYEQYF. The CDR3 DNA reads TGCGCCAGCAGCCAAGCTCCACAGGAATCCTACGAGCAGTACTTC.

The rearrangement uses TRBV11-2 and TRBJ1-2; D might be TRBD1 (6 bases). Trimming left V 1 base short and J 5 bases short, with 14 bases between. CDR3 length equals 15 residues. Germline lookup yields CDR1 SGHAT and CDR2 FQNNGV. CDR3 loop: CASSLGGHLSYGYTF. For the CDR3, the DNA is TGTGCCAGCAGCTTAGGGGGACACCTATCGTATGGCTACACCTTC.

This clone was observed a single time. The genes are TRBV28 and TRBJ2-1; tentatively, D is TRBD1 (6 bases). This CDR3 contains 17 residues. V dropped 3 bases and J dropped 6 bases, with 21 bases sitting between them. Germline lookup yields CDR1 MDHEN and CDR2 SYDVKM. The CDR3 DNA sequence: TGTGCCAGCAGTTTTAAAGGGGCCCGGCAGGGGCGCAATGAGCAGTTCTTC. Translated, it gives CASSFKGARQGRNEQFF.

The CDR3 coding sequence is TGTGCCAGCAGCGTAGACGTGGGAGAGGAGCTGTTTTTT. Its protein is CASSVDVGEELFF. This sequence joins TRBV9 and TRBJ2-2; tentative D call: TRBD2 (5 bases). Germline CDR1 SGDLS, CDR2 YYNGEE. The length of the CDR3 is 13 residues. Between the trimmed V and J ends, which lost 0 bases and 10 bases, there was a span of 10 bases.

This clone was found a few times. The rearrangement uses TRBV9 and TRBJ2-2; D possibly corresponds to TRBD1 (5 bases). The CDR3 totals 16 residues. Trimming removed 3 bases from V and 9 bases from J, with 21 bases in between. Germline CDR1 is SGDLS and CDR2 is YYNGEE. For the CDR3, the DNA is TGTGCCAGCAGCGCCGCAGGGCGGTGGGAAGGGAGGGAGCTGTTTTTT. Protein product: CASSAAGRWEGRELFF.

The rearrangement joins TRBV2 to TRBJ2-4, with TRBD1 identical over 8 bases. Germline CDR1 reads SNHLY; CDR2 reads FYNNEI. Trimming cost V 4 bases and J 9 bases; bases outside gene matches: 5. The CDR3 loop spans 13 amino acids. CDR3 in amino acids: CASSVQGAPIQYF. The CDR3 DNA sequence: TGTGCCAGCAGTGTCCAGGGGGCTCCCATTCAGTACTTC.

This clone was picked up a small number of times. The rearrangement links TRBV27 to TRBJ1-3; a possible D gene is TRBD1 (5 bases). The CDR3 is made up of 15 amino acids. Per the germline V gene, CDR1 is MNHEY and CDR2 is SMNVEV (reference sequence). V lost 6 bases, J lost 0 bases, and 12 bases lay in between. Written as DNA, the CDR3 is TGTGCCAGCAGAGGAGGGGACCACTCTGGAAACACCATATATTTT. Protein product: CASRGGDHSGNTIYF.

This clone was observed many times. For the CDR3, the DNA is TGTGCCAGCAGCCGTAGCGAACAAGCATACAATGAGCAGTTCTTC. Its protein product is CASSRSEQAYNEQFF. The V gene is TRBV7-9, the J gene TRBJ2-1, with a possible D match to TRBD2 (5 bases). CDR3 size: 15 residues. The V and J ends lost 5 bases and 4 bases respectively, with 15 bases between them. Germline values: CDR1 SEHNR, CDR2 FQNEAQ (reference sequence). Combining the CDR3 with reference TRBV7-9 and TRBJ2-1 gives the whole variable domain DTGVSQNPRHKITKRGQNVTFRCDPISEHNRLYWYRQTLGQGPEFLTYFQNEAQLEKSRLLSDRFSAERPKGSFSTLEIQRTEQGDSAMYLCASSRSEQAYNEQFFGPGTRLTVL.

The chain recombines TRBV30 with TRBJ1-1; D remains unclear. Trimming took off 6 bases at V and 4 bases at J, with 12 bases between the two ends. CDR3 length: 12 amino acids. From germline, CDR1 is GTSNPN and CDR2 SVGIG (reference sequence). The CDR3 region is CACRTGGTEAFF. CDR3 bases: TGTGCCTGCCGAACGGGTGGCACTGAAGCTTTCTTT.